Each of the 10 T cell receptor beta chains below was sequenced from the same sample in a study of T cells in Graves' hyperthyroidism and ophthalmopathy (dated 2019 in TCRdb). The library was prepared using multiplex PCR. Sequencing took place on an Illumina HiSeq 2000. Amplification of TCR beta CDR3 regions was carried out from RNA transcripts. The TCR CDR3 was subjected to a first round of RT-PCR using the HTBI primer set and the Qiagen OneStep RT-PCR kit. TCRdb redid the processing of the public reads, applying fastp at Q25 and MiXCR, and retained in-frame beta chains. Records with the same CDR3 protein are collapsed into one entry carrying the most frequent genes and DNA. Here the sample has fewer than 350,000 distinct CDR3 sequences; 18% occur a single time. The top ten constitute 45% to 50% of the sample. What was sequenced was blood. The receptors were sampled from a woman in her forties or fifties with Graves' hyperthyroidism.

The chain joins TRBV29-1 to TRBJ1-2, with D possibly matching TRBD1 (6 bases). V lost 6 bases and J 2 bases, leaving 13 bases between the germline ends. CDR1 and CDR2 from the germline V gene are SQVTM and ANQGSEA. This CDR3 spans 13 amino acids. This CDR3 is CSVGHRANYGYTF. The CDR3 DNA reads as TGCAGCGTGGGGCACAGGGCCAACTATGGCTACACCTTC.

The rearrangement uses TRBV20-1 and TRBJ2-2; 14 bases fit TRBD2. CDR1 is DFQATT and CDR2 is SNEGSKA in the germline V gene (reference sequence). J lost 3 bases, V lost 2 bases, and 2 bases had no gene match. This CDR3 region has 16 residues. CDR3 region: CSARQGLAGDTGELFF. CDR3 nucleotide sequence: TGCAGTGCTAGACAGGGACTAGCGGGAGACACCGGGGAGCTGTTTTTT.

This clonotype was detected ten times or more. V and J are TRBV12-3 or TRBV12-4 and TRBJ1-4; D is perhaps TRBD1 (6 bases). This CDR3 contains 16 residues. Deletions cut 6 bases from V and 0 bases from J, with 14 bases between. Written as DNA, the CDR3 is TGTGCCAGCAGATCCCTCCGACAGGCAACTAATGAAAAACTGTTTTTT. Protein sequence: CASRSLRQATNEKLFF.

The chain uses TRBV4-1 and TRBJ1-2, with D uncertain. This CDR3 comprises 14 residues. V was shortened by 4 bases and J by 4 bases, with 13 bases between the two germline ends. The germline CDR1 and CDR2 sequences are MGHRA and YSYEKL. The CDR3 sequence is CASSRRGQLYGYTF. The CDR3 DNA sequence: TGCGCCAGCAGCCGGCGCGGCCAGCTCTATGGCTACACCTTC.

The table lists this clonotype with many counts. V usage is TRBV5-1 and J usage is TRBJ1-5; D is ambiguous. The length of the CDR3 is 16 residues. Trimming took off 1 base at V and 0 bases at J, with 11 bases between the two ends. Germline V gene lookup returns CDR1 SGHRS and CDR2 YFSETQ. CDR3 in amino acids: CASSLRLSHSNQPQHF. For the CDR3, the DNA is TGCGCCAGCAGCTTGAGATTATCTCATAGCAATCAGCCCCAGCATTTT.

The genes are TRBV6-1 and TRBJ2-1; perhaps TRBD2 as D (6 bases). The CDR3 contains 13 residues. CDR1 and CDR2 (germline): MNHNS, SASEGT. V gave up 8 bases and J gave up 8 bases, with 16 bases separating them. For the CDR3, the DNA is TGTGCCAGCCTAGCGACAGTATCCGATGAGCAGTTCTTC. Amino acids: CASLATVSDEQFF.

The table lists this clonotype with many counts. The chain is built from TRBV28 and TRBJ2-1; 7 nucleotides line up with TRBD1. This CDR3 is built from 13 residues. Germline CDR1 MDHEN, CDR2 SYDVKM. V lost 8 bases and J lost 1; bases outside the gene matches: 2. CDR3 protein: CASGTASYNEQFF. The CDR3 DNA is TGTGCCAGCGGGACAGCTTCCTACAATGAGCAGTTCTTC.

This clonotype showed up many times. The chain combines TRBV7-8 with TRBJ1-1; unclear D gene. V shed 3 bases and J shed 6 bases, with 20 bases lying between them. This CDR3 has 16 residues. Germline lookup yields CDR1 SGHVS and CDR2 FQNEAQ. The CDR3 spells CASSFFDGPATAEAFF. Written as DNA, the CDR3 is TGTGCCAGCAGCTTTTTTGACGGCCCCGCTACCGCTGAAGCTTTCTTT.

This sequence joins TRBV29-1 and TRBJ1-1, with unresolved D. V lost 4 bases to trimming and J lost 3 bases, with 3 bases between them. The CDR3 runs 10 residues. The germline gives CDR1 SQVTM, CDR2 ANQGSEA. The CDR3 loop is CSVAYTEAFF. As DNA, the CDR3 is TGCAGCGTTGCCTACACTGAAGCTTTCTTT.

This clonotype was counted many times. The chain links TRBV6-1 to TRBJ1-2, with TRBD1 identical over 7 bases. Trimming removed 7 bases from V and 4 bases from J; junction bases left unmatched: 9. The CDR3 has 14 residues. CDR1 and CDR2 (germline): MNHNS, SASEGT. The CDR3 spells CASTPAGGSYGYTF. CDR3 sequence (DNA): TGTGCCAGCACTCCGGCAGGGGGATCCTATGGCTACACCTTC.